This T cell receptor beta chain was documented in a study of type 1 regulatory T cells. Study as a whole: This in vitro CD4 product, T-allo10, is enriched for Tr1 cells and alloantigen-specific.

One entry per CDR3 protein results from TCRdb running MiXCR on the reads. The sample includes 60,000 to 80,000 distinct CDR3 sequences, around 57% of them seen just once. The CDR3 has 16 residues. Germline CDR1 ENHRY, CDR2 SYGVKD. V was cut by 0 bases and J by 0 bases, with 12 bases left in between. On this clonotype itself: The antigen remains undetermined.

T-allo10 cells from the graft donor were described as anergic, host-alloantigen-specific, and alloantigen-specific suppressors. Sequencing was performed on cultured T cells, either the whole culture or a sorted T cell fraction (not recorded which). Noted subset: Tr1-enriched cell product generated in vitro against host alloantigens. The TCR was taken from a human donor in good health. The rearrangement joins TRBV10-3 to TRBJ2-7; no firm D call. CDR3 in amino acids: CAISESIFSSSYEQYF. DNA of the CDR3: TGTGCCATCAGTGAGTCGATATTCAGCAGCTCCTACGAGCAGTACTTC.